Following are 21 T cell receptor beta chains from one sample sequenced in a study of post-analysis software for immune sequencing data. Study-wide findings and caveats: There were roughly 5 TRBV segments more frequent in patients than controls, and TRBV5-6, TRBV5-1 and TRBV20-1 were among them.

These receptors have no identified antigens. Unique molecular identifiers were built into the TCR beta cDNA libraries. TCRdb ran MiXCR on the PCR reads and lists one entry per CDR3 protein. This sample carries fewer than 850,000 distinct CDR3 sequences, about 27% of them seen once, and the ten largest clones take approximately 0.6%. Sample: blood. The receptors were gathered from a girl under 18 with multiple sclerosis.

This chain joins TRBV29-1 and TRBJ2-3; possible D gene TRBD2, 5 bases. Trimming stripped 1 base from V and 1 base from J, with 15 bases between. Germline assignment: CDR1 SQVTM and CDR2 ANQGSEA. CDR3 length equals 16 residues. DNA for the CDR3: TGCAGCGTTGAAGTCGCTACGGCAGCGGGCACAGATACGCAGTATTTT. Its translation is CSVEVATAAGTDTQYF.

The chain joins TRBV20-1 to TRBJ2-2, with 9 bases matching TRBD2. CDR3 size: 16 residues. Germline V gene data show CDR1 as DFQATT and CDR2 as SNEGSKA (reference sequence). V dropped 0 bases and J dropped 6; count of bases not matched to a gene: 8. This CDR3 is CSARDQGSGSAGELFF. CDR3 sequence (DNA): TGCAGTGCTAGAGATCAGGGTAGCGGGAGCGCCGGGGAGCTGTTTTTT.

This clonotype came up a few times. The chain links TRBV3-1 to TRBJ2-1, with TRBD2 matching 11 bases. CDR1 LGHDT and CDR2 YNNKEL come from the germline V gene (reference sequence). This CDR3 is 16 amino acids long. V shed 1 base, J shed 10 bases, and the junction held 9 bases outside the gene matches. The CDR3 nucleotides read TGTGCCAGCAGCCAAGGGGCTAGCGGGAGGTCGGGGGAGCAGTTCTTC. Its protein product is CASSQGASGRSGEQFF.

In this sample, this clonotype turned up a few times. The chain employs TRBV7-9 and TRBJ1-6; TRBD1 matches 7 bases. V shed 8 bases and J 7 bases; nucleotides not matched to a gene: 8. CDR1 and CDR2 from the germline V gene are SEHNR and FQNEAQ (reference sequence). The CDR3 contains 14 residues. CDR3 nucleotides: TGTGCCAGCGGACACAGGGGTACAAATTCACCCCTCCACTTT. Translating it yields CASGHRGTNSPLHF.

The rearrangement uses TRBV20-1 and TRBJ1-1; TRBD1 agrees at 8 bases. From germline, CDR1 is DFQATT and CDR2 SNEGSKA (reference sequence). Unmatched junction bases numbered 5, after V lost 5 bases and J lost 3 bases. This CDR3 spans 13 amino acids. Here the CDR3 reads CSAWDRRHTEAFF. CDR3 sequence (DNA): TGCAGTGCTTGGGACAGGAGGCACACTGAAGCTTTCTTT.

This sequence joins TRBV7-9 and TRBJ2-7, with D possibly matching TRBD2 (6 bases). Trimming shortened V by 5 bases and J by 6 bases, and 17 bases separated the two germline ends. The CDR3 covers 14 residues. Germline V gene sequence: CDR1 SEHNR, CDR2 FQNEAQ (reference sequence). The CDR3 region has the DNA TGTGCCAGCAGCGCGACTACTCTGGGGGGCGAGCAGTACTTC. Translation gives CASSATTLGGEQYF.

CDR3: CASSPNRFIDTQYF. In nucleotides, the CDR3 is TGTGCCAGCAGTCCCAACCGATTTATAGATACGCAGTATTTT. The chain combines TRBV28 with TRBJ2-3; D is unclear. The germline V gene has CDR1 MDHEN and CDR2 SYDVKM. The V and J ends lost 5 bases and 5 bases respectively, with 14 bases between them. This CDR3 spans 14 amino acids.

This clonotype has only a few counts. J is TRBJ2-3 and V is TRBV7-2; TRBD1 aligns across 12 bases. V was clipped by 2 bases and J by 6 bases; unmatched bases: 3. Germline CDR1 reads SGHTA; CDR2 reads FQGNSA. The CDR3 covers 15 residues. For the CDR3, the DNA is TGTGCCAGCAGCTTAAGGGGGACAGGGGGCGATACGCAGTATTTT. Its protein is CASSLRGTGGDTQYF. Combining the CDR3 with reference TRBV7-2 and TRBJ2-3 gives the whole variable domain GAGVSQSPSNKVTEKGKDVELRCDPISGHTALYWYRQSLGQGLEFLIYFQGNSAPDKSGLPSDRFSAERTGGSVSTLTIQRTQQEDSAVYLCASSLRGTGGDTQYFGPGTRLTVL.

The chain couples TRBV6-1 to TRBJ1-5; D not certain. This CDR3 comprises 15 residues. The V end lost 8 bases, the J end lost 0 bases, and 14 bases lay between the germline ends. Germline V CDR1 and CDR2: MNHNS, SASEGT. The DNA for the CDR3 is TGTGCCAGCGATGTCTCAGTTTATAGCAATCAGCCCCAGCATTTT. Its protein product is CASDVSVYSNQPQHF.

This clonotype has a handful of counts. V is TRBV14 and J is TRBJ1-1; 7 bases fit TRBD1. The CDR3 runs 14 residues. Germline assignment: CDR1 SGHDN and CDR2 FVKESK. With V trimmed by 0 bases and J by 7 bases, 5 bases remained unmatched. CDR3 bases: TGTGCCAGCAGCCAAGAGAGACAGGGCCGTGAAGCTTTCTTT. Translated: CASSQERQGREAFF.

In this sample, this clonotype turned up many times. The chain uses TRBV3-1 and TRBJ2-1, with 9 bases that match TRBD2. Per the germline V gene, CDR1 is LGHDT and CDR2 is YNNKEL (reference sequence). The J segment lost 12 bases and the V segment lost 2 bases, leaving 8 bases of the junction unmatched. The CDR3 runs 14 residues. The CDR3 reads CASSQQLAGSRQFF. The CDR3 DNA reads TGTGCCAGCAGCCAACAACTAGCGGGTAGTCGGCAGTTCTTC.

About this clonotype itself: A read error may produce the germline difference seen at one junction end. The CDR3: CSARDSRGVSFSHNEQFF. In nucleotides, the CDR3 is TGCAGTGCTAGAGATTCGCGGGGGGTCTCCTTCTCCCACAATGAGCAGTTCTTC. The V call is TRBV20-1, the J call TRBJ2-1; 8 bases map to TRBD2. The CDR3 is 18 residues long. Germline CDR1 is DFQATT and CDR2 is SNEGSKA (reference sequence).

J is TRBJ2-7 and V is TRBV28, with D tentatively TRBD1 or TRBD2 (5 bases each). Trimming pared 6 bases from V and 0 bases from J, leaving 15 bases between. The CDR3 is made up of 15 amino acids. Looked up from germline, CDR1 is MDHEN and CDR2 is SYDVKM. The CDR3 loop is CASSRMGVGSYEQYF. The CDR3, as DNA: TGTGCCAGCAGCCGCATGGGGGTCGGCTCCTACGAGCAGTACTTC.

This chain links TRBV6-2 or TRBV6-3 with TRBJ2-1; D remains unclear. There are 13 residues in the CDR3. Germline V lookup: CDR1 MNHEY, CDR2 SVGEGT. Trimming stripped 0 bases from V and 7 bases from J, with 7 bases between. CDR3 loop: CASSYSVRNEQFF. The CDR3 DNA sequence: TGTGCCAGCAGTTACTCGGTACGGAATGAGCAGTTCTTC.

Here the CDR3 reads CASSHGQFPYIDEQFF. The DNA for the CDR3 is TGTGCCAGCAGCCACGGACAGTTTCCCTATATTGATGAGCAGTTCTTC. The chain joins TRBV14 to TRBJ2-1; possibly TRBD1 for D (6 bases). Trimming removed 3 bases at V and 8 bases at J, with 20 bases between. From germline, CDR1 is SGHDN and CDR2 FVKESK. The CDR3 contains 16 residues.

Only a few counts were recorded for this clonotype. The genes are TRBV27 and TRBJ2-5; D is unclear. The CDR3 length is 15 residues. Trimming shortened V by 6 bases and J by 5 bases, and 19 bases separated the two germline ends. Germline V lookup: CDR1 MNHEY, CDR2 SMNVEV (reference sequence). CDR3 coding DNA: TGTGCCAGCAGCGCTGACCCTCGGTTGTGGGAGACCCAGTACTTC. This sequence encodes CASSADPRLWETQYF.

This clonotype was seen a few times. J is TRBJ1-1 and V is TRBV5-1; possible D gene TRBD1, 5 bases. The CDR3 spans 15 residues. The germline V and J ends were trimmed by 0 bases and 4 bases, with 13 bases remaining between them. The germline gives CDR1 SGHRS, CDR2 YFSETQ. As DNA, the CDR3 is TGCGCCAGCAGCTTGGGACGGGGGTTTGGCACTGAAGCTTTCTTT. Protein: CASSLGRGFGTEAFF.

This clonotype was observed a few times. The genes are TRBV29-1 and TRBJ2-7, with 7 bases aligning to TRBD1. This CDR3 has 13 amino acids. CDR1 and CDR2 from the germline V gene are SQVTM and ANQGSEA. The ends lost 4 bases at V and 3 bases at J; junction bases unmatched: 6. The CDR3 region has the DNA TGCAGCGTTGTGGGCAGGGGGAACTACGAGCAGTACTTC. Translation: CSVVGRGNYEQYF.

This rearrangement joins TRBV7-9 to TRBJ1-1; D uncertain. Germline-derived CDR1 and CDR2 are SEHNR and FQNEAQ (reference sequence). The length of the CDR3 is 11 residues. The V gene lost 8 bases and the J gene lost 4 bases, with 8 bases spanning the gap. CDR3 protein: CASLESTEAFF. CDR3 bases: TGTGCCAGCTTGGAATCCACTGAAGCTTTCTTT.

This clonotype was detected a few times. The chain links TRBV6-5 to TRBJ1-1; D perhaps matches TRBD1 (6 bases). The CDR3 runs 16 residues. CDR1 is MNHEY, CDR2 SVGAGI, per germline. Trimming stripped 5 bases from V and 7 bases from J, with 23 bases between. The CDR3 region is CASSPITAGQLIEAFF. CDR3 DNA: TGTGCCAGCAGTCCTATAACTGCTGGACAGCTTATTGAAGCTTTCTTT.

As for this clonotype: Its ends do not fully match the called genes, so a read error is possible. V and J are TRBV3-1 and TRBJ2-1; D possibly corresponds to TRBD1 (6 bases). The germline V gene encodes CDR1 LGHDT and CDR2 YNNKEL (reference sequence). The CDR3 is 17 amino acids. The CDR3 DNA reads TGTGCCGGCAGCCGACGAACAGGGAAGAGGTCCTACAATGAGCAGTTCTTC. Translated: CAGSRRTGKRSYNEQFF.